The clone carrying this T cell receptor (beta chain) showed up just once. As yet, its antigen is unknown. The data derive from a study of T cell responses to AZD1222 COVID-19 vaccine. Study-level points and caveats: White British people made up most donors, females outnumbered males, and clonal diversity was possibly underestimated.

The V gene's germline CDR1 is LNHDA and CDR2 SQIVND (reference sequence). J gave up 5 bases and V 6 bases, and 11 bases lay outside the gene matches. The CDR3 totals 15 residues. Clones were sequenced by immunoSEQ multiplex PCR, and TCRdb holds only the in-frame ones, with some missing. This sample has about 85,000 clones; about 90% occur once, and the top ten carry 6.5% to 7.5%. This clonotype originated in an adult in good health. The chain uses TRBV19 and TRBJ2-7, with 9 nucleotides matching TRBD1. The sample here was peripheral blood, taken on day 0 of AZD1222 vaccination. This CDR3 reads CASSETGTGPHEQYF. CDR3 bases: TGTGCCAGTAGCGAAACTGGGACAGGGCCCCACGAGCAGTACTTC. The entire variable domain, with the rest obtained from reference TRBV19 and TRBJ2-7, is as follows: DGGITQSPKYLFRKEGQNVTLSCEQNLNHDAMYWYRQDPGQGLRLIYYSQIVNDFQKGDIAEGYSVSREKKESFPLTVTSAQKNPTAFYLCASSETGTGPHEQYFGPGTRLTVT.